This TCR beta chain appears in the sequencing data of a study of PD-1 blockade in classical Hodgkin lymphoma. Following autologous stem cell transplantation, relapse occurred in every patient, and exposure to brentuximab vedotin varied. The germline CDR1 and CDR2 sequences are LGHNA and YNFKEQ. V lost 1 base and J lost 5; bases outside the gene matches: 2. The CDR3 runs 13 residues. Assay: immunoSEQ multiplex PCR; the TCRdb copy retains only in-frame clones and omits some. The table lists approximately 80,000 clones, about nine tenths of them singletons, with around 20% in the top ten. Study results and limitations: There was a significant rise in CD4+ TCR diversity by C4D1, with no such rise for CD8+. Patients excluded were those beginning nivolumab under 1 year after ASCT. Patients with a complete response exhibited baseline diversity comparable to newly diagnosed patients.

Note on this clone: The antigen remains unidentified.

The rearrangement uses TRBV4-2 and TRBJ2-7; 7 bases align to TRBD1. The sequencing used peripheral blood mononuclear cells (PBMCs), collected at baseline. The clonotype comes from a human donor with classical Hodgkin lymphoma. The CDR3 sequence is CASSQGQGHEQYF. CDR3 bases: TGTGCCAGCAGCCAAGGACAGGGCCACGAGCAGTACTTC.